The 28 T cell receptor beta chains reported below all come from one sample, sequenced in a study of blood T cell repertoires in COVID-19. Sequencing used immunoSEQ multiplex PCR; TCRdb keeps in-frame clones, though not all of them. Here the sample spans around 240,000 clones, 80% to 90% being singletons. The specimen sequenced was peripheral blood. Receptor source: a man aged 35 to 55 with acute or convalescent COVID-19.

J is TRBJ2-7 and V is TRBV15; possible D gene TRBD2, 6 bases. Trimming stripped 5 bases from V and 3 bases from J, with 14 bases between. Germline assignment: CDR1 LNHNV and CDR2 YYDKDF (reference sequence). The length of the CDR3 is 14 residues. This CDR3 reads CATSEGGTGYEQYF. The CDR3 DNA sequence: TGTGCCACCAGCGAAGGCGGGACTGGCTACGAGCAGTACTTC.

The V call is TRBV5-1, the J call TRBJ2-3, with 7 bases fitting TRBD2. Germline CDR1 is SGHRS and CDR2 is YFSETQ. J was trimmed by 2 bases and V by 5 bases; bases with no gene match: 8. This CDR3 is built from 15 residues. CDR3 DNA sequence: TGCGCCAGCAGTCTCAACAGCGGGGACACAGATACGCAGTATTTT. It encodes CASSLNSGDTDTQYF.

The V and J genes are TRBV6-6 and TRBJ1-5, with unresolved D. The CDR3 is 16 amino acids. Between the trimmed V and J ends, which lost 6 bases and 2 bases, there was a span of 17 bases. CDR1 MNHNY and CDR2 SVGAGI come from the germline V gene (reference sequence). DNA for the CDR3: TGTGCCAGCAGACCCCAGACGCGGGCGGGCAATCAGCCCCAGCATTTT. Protein sequence: CASRPQTRAGNQPQHF.

The genes are TRBV29-1 and TRBJ1-2; 7 bases are shared with TRBD1. Losses at the gene ends were 1 base for V and 6 bases for J; bases not matched to a gene: 8. This CDR3 has 14 residues. Germline V lookup: CDR1 SQVTM, CDR2 ANQGSEA. CDR3: CSVEALDRVNGYTF. The CDR3 DNA follows: TGCAGCGTTGAAGCGTTAGACAGGGTGAATGGCTACACCTTC.

The V and J genes are TRBV19 and TRBJ1-1; D gene ambiguous. The CDR3 length is 14 residues. V was trimmed by 1 base and J by 4 bases, leaving 10 bases between them. The germline V gene encodes CDR1 LNHDA and CDR2 SQIVND (reference sequence). CDR3 in amino acids: CASSIGQVGTEAFF. CDR3 nucleotides: TGTGCCAGTAGTATAGGCCAGGTCGGCACTGAAGCTTTCTTT.

This sequence joins TRBV5-4 and TRBJ2-7; 7 bases are a match to TRBD2. Germline V gene data show CDR1 as SGHNT and CDR2 as YYREEE (reference sequence). After removal of 2 bases from V and 7 bases from J, the junction contained 12 bases not matched to a gene. This CDR3 is 15 amino acids long. CDR3 nucleotide sequence: TGTGCCAGCAGCTTAACTAGCGCTACTACGGGGGAGCAGTACTTC. Its translation is CASSLTSATTGEQYF.

This clone has only a few counts. The chain joins TRBV6-5 to TRBJ1-1; D gene unclear. Deletions cut 2 bases from V and 1 base from J, with 11 bases between. This CDR3 has 15 amino acids. Germline assignment: CDR1 MNHEY and CDR2 SVGAGI. The CDR3 nucleotides read TGTGCCAGCAGTTACCCCGCCGGGAAGAACACTGAAGCTTTCTTT. Protein product: CASSYPAGKNTEAFF.

This clone was observed a few times. Other nucleotide sequences from this sample produce the same CDR3. The chain uses TRBV5-1 and TRBJ2-7, with 9 bases lining up with TRBD2. The V gene end was trimmed by 5 bases and the J gene end by 1 base; junction bases not matched to a gene: 7. Germline V gene lookup returns CDR1 SGHRS and CDR2 YFSETQ. The CDR3 runs to 15 residues. The CDR3 DNA reads as TGCGCCAGCAGTCCGCTAGCGGGGTCGTCCTACGAGCAGTACTTC. Protein: CASSPLAGSSYEQYF.

The V call is TRBV24-1, the J call TRBJ2-5, with 7 bases lining up with TRBD1. Germline trimming cut 7 bases from V and 4 bases from J; bases unmatched to any gene: 17. CDR1 and CDR2 (germline): KGHDR, SFDVKD. This CDR3 comprises 17 residues. For the CDR3, the DNA is TGTGCCACCAGAAGGGGGCGTCGGCCTATCCGGAGAGAGACCCAGTACTTC. It encodes CATRRGRRPIRRETQYF.

The chain has TRBV11-1 and TRBJ1-1, with 7 positions matching TRBD1. Germline trimming cut 6 bases from V and 1 base from J; bases unmatched to any gene: 11. Germline V gene sequence: CDR1 SGHAT, CDR2 FQDESV (reference sequence). CDR3 length: 16 residues. The CDR3 spells CASRHPTWDRNTEAFF. CDR3 nucleotides: TGTGCCAGCAGACACCCAACCTGGGACAGGAACACTGAAGCTTTCTTT.

Here the CDR3 reads CASSRTGANYGYTF. The CDR3 region has the DNA TGTGCCAGCTCCCGGACAGGGGCGAACTATGGCTACACCTTC. The chain is built from TRBV6-4 and TRBJ1-2; 9 positions agree with TRBD1. CDR1 is MRHNA and CDR2 is SNTAGT in the germline V gene. The V segment lost 8 bases and the J segment 2 bases; nucleotides outside the gene matches: 6. The CDR3 consists of 14 residues.

The count of this clone is one. This rearrangement joins TRBV18 to TRBJ2-1, with D possibly matching TRBD2 (5 bases). Deletions cut 5 bases from V and 10 bases from J, with 15 bases between. The germline gives CDR1 KGHSH, CDR2 LQKENI. This CDR3 has 13 amino acids. This chain's CDR3 is CASSETTGREQFF. Written as DNA, the CDR3 is TGTGCCAGCTCAGAGACTACCGGTAGGGAGCAGTTCTTC. Filled out from reference TRBV18 and TRBJ2-1, the complete variable domain reads NAGVMQNPRHLVRRRGQEARLRCSPMKGHSHVYWYRQLPEEGLKFMVYLQKENIIDESGMPKERFSAEFPKEGPSILRIQQVVRGDSAAYFCASSETTGREQFFGPGTRLTVL.

Of note for this clone: Germline is not matched at one junction end, which may reflect a read error. The CDR3 sequence: CASNVAGGRTDTQYF. CDR3 in DNA: TGTGCCAGCAACGTAGCGGGGGGGCGGACAGATACGCAGTATTTT. The rearrangement joins TRBV9 to TRBJ2-3; 11 nucleotides agree with TRBD2. Germline CDR1 and CDR2: SGDLS and YYNGEE. CDR3 length: 15 residues.

This chain uses TRBV10-3 with TRBJ2-7; 7 bases are shared with TRBD1. This CDR3 is built from 15 residues. J lost 5 bases, V lost 10 bases, and 17 bases had no gene match. Germline V gene lookup returns CDR1 ENHRY and CDR2 SYGVKD. CDR3 nucleotides: TGTGCCAGCACACCAAGATCTCGACAGGGTGACGAGCAGTACTTC. It specifies CASTPRSRQGDEQYF.

The gene calls are TRBV13 and TRBJ2-3; TRBD1 matches at 9 bases. The CDR3 consists of 16 residues. With V trimmed by 3 bases and J by 4 bases, 8 bases remained unmatched. Germline loops: CDR1 PRHDT, CDR2 FYEKMQ (reference sequence). The CDR3 region has the DNA TGTGCCAGCAGCTTTAACAGGGGGCGCTTGTCAGATACGCAGTATTTT. Its protein product is CASSFNRGRLSDTQYF.

This rearrangement joins TRBV19 to TRBJ1-3, with 7 bases aligning to TRBD1. CDR3 length: 16 amino acids. Germline V CDR1 and CDR2: LNHDA, SQIVND (reference sequence). After removal of 5 bases from V and 0 bases from J, the junction contained 7 bases not matched to a gene. The CDR3 DNA sequence: TGTGCCAGTAGTGTACTACAGGGGAGCTCTGGAAACACCATATATTTT. Protein sequence: CASSVLQGSSGNTIYF.

The table lists this clone with a count of one. V usage is TRBV30 and J usage is TRBJ1-1; 9 bases agree with TRBD1. Germline V gives CDR1 GTSNPN, CDR2 SVGIG (reference sequence). The CDR3 has 14 amino acids. V shed 0 bases, J shed 4 bases, and the junction held 3 bases outside the gene matches. CDR3 loop: CAWSVQGASTEAFF. Here the CDR3 DNA reads TGTGCCTGGAGTGTACAGGGGGCAAGCACTGAAGCTTTCTTT.

The chain uses TRBV11-2 and TRBJ1-1; D is unclear. The CDR3 is 13 amino acids. Germline V lookup: CDR1 SGHAT, CDR2 FQNNGV. The V gene lost 0 bases and the J gene lost 3 bases, with 5 bases spanning the gap. The DNA for the CDR3 is TGTGCCAGCAGCTTAGAACGGGACACTGAAGCTTTCTTT. Protein: CASSLERDTEAFF.

In its sample, this clone was seen once. The chain couples TRBV4-3 to TRBJ2-7; D may be TRBD1 (6 bases). The CDR3 covers 13 residues. Germline V lookup: CDR1 LGHNA, CDR2 YSLEER. V lost 0 bases, J lost 5 bases, and 8 bases lay in between. CDR3 bases: TGCGCCAGCAGCCAAGACAGGGGTAACGAGCAGTACTTC. It codes for CASSQDRGNEQYF.

The gene calls are TRBV27 and TRBJ1-4, with TRBD1 identical over 9 bases. CDR1 is MNHEY and CDR2 is SMNVEV in the germline V gene (reference sequence). This CDR3 is built from 14 residues. V lost 6 bases, J lost 8 bases, and 7 bases stayed unmatched. Here the CDR3 DNA reads TGTGCCAGCAGCTACGGACAGGGGACCGAAAAACTGTTTTTT. Its translation: CASSYGQGTEKLFF.

This clone was detected only a few times. This chain links TRBV20-1 with TRBJ1-5, with D perhaps matching TRBD1 (5 bases). The germline V gene has CDR1 DFQATT and CDR2 SNEGSKA (reference sequence). The length of the CDR3 is 14 residues. V was trimmed by 3 bases and J by 3 bases, leaving 12 bases between them. CDR3 coding DNA: TGCAGTGCTAGTCCCGGAGGGGCCAATCAGCCCCAGCATTTT. Translated: CSASPGGANQPQHF.

This rearrangement joins TRBV29-1 to TRBJ2-3, with D perhaps matching TRBD1 (5 bases). Looked up from germline, CDR1 is SQVTM and CDR2 is ANQGSEA. The CDR3 is 13 amino acids. Between the trimmed V and J ends, which lost 4 bases and 0 bases, there was a span of 8 bases. DNA for the CDR3: TGCAGCGTTGTGACAGCGAGCACAGATACGCAGTATTTT. Its protein is CSVVTASTDTQYF.

This clone was seen a handful of times. J is TRBJ2-7 and V is TRBV12-3 or TRBV12-4; 11 nucleotides agree with TRBD1. This CDR3 contains 13 residues. V lost 6 bases and J lost 6; bases outside the gene matches: 4. CDR3: CASSRGQGGEQYF. The CDR3 bases are TGTGCCAGCAGCCGGGGACAGGGGGGCGAGCAGTACTTC.

V usage is TRBV7-9 and J usage is TRBJ1-1; D may be TRBD1 (5 bases). The V end lost 5 bases, the J end lost 1 base, and 11 bases lay between the germline ends. The germline CDR1 and CDR2 sequences are SEHNR and FQNEAQ (reference sequence). The CDR3 loop spans 14 amino acids. The CDR3 coding sequence is TGTGCCAGCAGCCAGGGACTGTCGAACACTGAAGCTTTCTTT. Its protein is CASSQGLSNTEAFF.

The rearrangement links TRBV12-3 or TRBV12-4 to TRBJ1-5; D is unresolved. V was trimmed by 3 bases and J by 7 bases, leaving 7 bases between them. This CDR3 is built from 12 residues. DNA of the CDR3: TGTGCCAGCAGTTTTGGCAGGCAGCCCCAGCATTTT. Translation gives CASSFGRQPQHF.

The chain links TRBV27 to TRBJ1-6, with TRBD1 matching 7 bases. Germline V gene lookup returns CDR1 MNHEY and CDR2 SMNVEV (reference sequence). Losses at the gene ends were 2 bases for V and 7 bases for J; bases not matched to a gene: 5. This CDR3 is 15 amino acids long. The CDR3 DNA follows: TGTGCCAGCAGTTTACGCGGGACAGACAATTCACCCCTCCACTTT. Amino acids: CASSLRGTDNSPLHF.

This clone was found a few times. The gene calls are TRBV28 and TRBJ1-2; TRBD1 agrees at 7 bases. V was pared by 2 bases and J by 3 bases, with 6 bases of the junction left unmatched. CDR3 length equals 15 residues. Germline V CDR1 and CDR2: MDHEN, SYDVKM. The CDR3, as DNA: TGTGCCAGCAGTTTAAAGGGGGCGAGGGACTATGGCTACACCTTC. Encoded protein: CASSLKGARDYGYTF.

The rearrangement links TRBV15 to TRBJ1-6; D possibly corresponds to TRBD1 (6 bases). In germline, CDR1 is LNHNV, CDR2 YYDKDF (reference sequence). CDR3 length: 15 amino acids. The germline V and J ends were trimmed by 0 bases and 6 bases, with 9 bases remaining between them. The CDR3, as DNA: TGTGCCACCAGCAGAGAAGGACAGCCTAATTCACCCCTCCACTTT. It encodes CATSREGQPNSPLHF.